A single sample gave rise to the 3 T cell receptor beta chains below, sequenced in a study of T cells in Graves' hyperthyroidism and ophthalmopathy. Researchers amplified the TCR beta CDR3 regions from RNA transcripts. HTBI primers were employed in a first-round RT-PCR of the TCR CDR3. TCRdb ran MiXCR on the multiplex PCR reads and lists one entry per CDR3 protein. The table records 600,000 to 900,000 distinct CDR3 sequences, 15% to 20% of them present only once. Sample: blood. The receptor set was obtained from a man aged 18-30 years with Graves' hyperthyroidism.

In this sample, this clonotype turned up many times. The chain uses TRBV28 and TRBJ2-1; 8 bases map to TRBD2. Germline trimming cut 3 bases from V and 10 bases from J; bases unmatched to any gene: 8. Germline V gene lookup returns CDR1 MDHEN and CDR2 SYDVKM. The CDR3 is 14 amino acids. In nucleotides, the CDR3 is TGTGCCAGCAGTTTGAGACGGGAGGGCCGGGAGCAGTTCTTC. The encoded protein is CASSLRREGREQFF.

V usage is TRBV28 and J usage is TRBJ1-4, with D maybe TRBD1 (6 bases). Trimming removed 7 bases at V and 5 bases at J, with 14 bases between. The CDR3 has 14 amino acids. CDR1 MDHEN and CDR2 SYDVKM come from the germline V gene. The CDR3 spells CASTRGGTNEKLFF. The CDR3 DNA reads TGTGCCAGCACCCGGGGGGGCACAAATGAAAAACTGTTTTTT.

There are many counts of this clonotype. The genes are TRBV10-3 and TRBJ2-7; 10 bases map to TRBD2. Germline V gene sequence: CDR1 ENHRY, CDR2 SYGVKD. Germline trimming cut 3 bases from V and 3 bases from J; bases unmatched to any gene: 8. The CDR3 runs 16 residues. The CDR3 sequence is CAISDPTLAGDYEQYF. CDR3 sequence (DNA): TGTGCCATCAGTGACCCTACGCTAGCGGGAGACTACGAGCAGTACTTC.